This T cell receptor (beta chain) was sequenced during a study of patients and donors after allogeneic stem cell transplantation. Trimming took 4 bases from V and 5 from J; bases not matched to a gene: 11. This CDR3 contains 15 residues. Per germline, CDR1 SQVTM and CDR2 ANQGSEA. MiXCR, run by TCRdb on the RT-PCR reads, gives a single entry per CDR3 protein. The sample has fewer than 75,000 distinct CDR3 sequences; 13% are singletons. The V call is TRBV29-1, the J call TRBJ2-7; TRBD1 aligns across 10 bases. The receptor was derived from a human donor who was either an allogeneic HSCT recipient or a stem cell or donor lymphocyte infusion donor (not recorded which). It is not recorded whose cells these are; they may come from a transplant donor. The sequenced sample consisted of blood, either unsorted or a sorted T cell fraction (not recorded which). The CDR3 is CSVGRGQGVWDEQYF. The CDR3 DNA reads TGCAGCGTTGGAAGAGGACAGGGGGTTTGGGACGAGCAGTACTTC.